This T cell receptor (beta chain) was found in a study of cytomegalovirus exposure and HLA in healthy donors. Germline V gene lookup returns CDR1 KGHSH and CDR2 LQKENI. V shed 3 bases and J 8 bases; nucleotides not matched to a gene: 4. The CDR3 is 13 amino acids. Unrecorded immune exposures were likely, despite nominal health at sampling. 60 Vbeta and 13 Jbeta primers were used in PCR. Methods used by the authors: The authors later counted roughly 87 million unique TCR beta chains, 9.5 million to 11 million of them shared. Clones were sequenced by immunoSEQ multiplex PCR, and TCRdb holds only the in-frame ones, with some missing. The D gene and trimming were derived from the DNA, and the V and J assignments and clone size from that table. Recorded for this sample: 100,000 to 150,000 clones. Remarks on this clone: Its antigen is unknown.

The study's findings and limits: According to the study, 150 to 200 TCR beta chains were cytomegalovirus-associated. A prior analysis recorded that most TCR beta V segments were productive about 90% or about 30% of the time.

V usage is TRBV18 and J usage is TRBJ1-2; 9 bases are shared with TRBD1. This clonotype originated in a man aged 18 to 30 in good health and CMV-seronegative. The material sequenced was PBMCs. For the CDR3, the DNA is TGTGCCAGCTCACCGGGACAGGGAGACGGCTACACCTTC. It encodes CASSPGQGDGYTF.